These 11 T cell receptor beta chains were all obtained from the same sample, sequenced in a study of response to subunit inactivated influenza vaccine. Each CDR3 protein gets one entry after TCRdb re-called the RT-PCR reads with MiXCR. Of about 190,000 distinct CDR3 sequences in the sample, around an eighth are singletons; the top ten hold roughly 24%. Here the sequenced sample was CD8+ T cells sorted from PBMCs, taken approximately 5 days after vaccination. All receptors come from a man aged 50 to 60 who received an inactivated influenza vaccine.

The chain links TRBV6-5 to TRBJ2-5; a possible D gene is TRBD2 (5 bases). Germline CDR1 reads MNHEY; CDR2 reads SVGAGI. The V gene lost 0 bases and the J gene lost 4 bases, with 15 bases spanning the gap. This CDR3 has 16 amino acids. The CDR3 DNA is TGTGCCAGCAGTTACTCAAGTGTGGGGAGTCGAGAGACCCAGTACTTC. It yields the protein CASSYSSVGSRETQYF.

This clonotype was counted at least ten times. The chain employs TRBV5-1 and TRBJ2-7, with a possible D match to TRBD1 (7 bases). The CDR3 loop spans 15 amino acids. Trimming took off 1 base at V and 2 bases at J, with 13 bases between the two ends. The germline CDR1 and CDR2 sequences are SGHRS and YFSETQ. Here the CDR3 DNA reads TGCGCCAGCAGCTTGTGGCAGGGGGGACCCTACGAGCAGTACTTC. Its translation: CASSLWQGGPYEQYF. Based on the CDR3 plus reference TRBV5-1 and TRBJ2-7, the full variable domain is KAGVTQTPRYLIKTRGQQVTLSCSPISGHRSVSWYQQTPGQGLQFLFEYFSETQRNKGNFPGRFSGRQFSNSRSEMNVSTLELGDSALYLCASSLWQGGPYEQYFGPGTRLTVT.

This clonotype was observed many times. V and J are TRBV10-3 and TRBJ2-7, with D possibly matching TRBD2 (6 bases). Trimming removed 7 bases at V and 1 base at J, with 14 bases between. CDR1 and CDR2 from the germline V gene are ENHRY and SYGVKD. The CDR3 is 14 amino acids. Here the CDR3 reads CAITHDSGSYEQYF. In nucleotides, the CDR3 is TGTGCCATCACCCATGATAGCGGATCCTACGAGCAGTACTTC.

J is TRBJ2-1 and V is TRBV5-6; 13 bases line up with TRBD2. Germline loops: CDR1 SGHDT, CDR2 YYEEEE. J was trimmed by 10 bases and V by 3 bases; bases with no gene match: 7. The CDR3 covers 15 residues. CDR3 nucleotide sequence: TGTGCCAGCAGCTCCCGACTAGCGGGGGGATGGGAGCAGTTCTTC. This gives the protein CASSSRLAGGWEQFF. Drawing the rest from reference TRBV5-6 and TRBJ2-1, the complete variable domain is DAGVTQSPTHLIKTRGQQVTLRCSPKSGHDTVSWYQQALGQGPQFIFQYYEEEERQRGNFPDRFSGHQFPNYSSELNVNALLLGDSALYLCASSSRLAGGWEQFFGPGTRLTVL.

The table lists this clonotype with a few counts. This chain connects TRBV15 to TRBJ2-7, with D tentatively TRBD1 (6 bases). The germline V and J ends were trimmed by 0 bases and 6 bases, with 18 bases remaining between them. CDR3 length: 16 amino acids. The germline V gene has CDR1 LNHNV and CDR2 YYDKDF (reference sequence). The CDR3 DNA reads as TGTGCCACCAGCAGAGAAAGCCCAGGGGTCTCCCGCGAGCAGTACTTC. Translation: CATSRESPGVSREQYF.

The chain joins TRBV11-2 to TRBJ2-1; either TRBD1 or TRBD2 may supply D (5 bases each). Germline-derived CDR1 and CDR2 are SGHAT and FQNNGV. The CDR3 loop spans 16 amino acids. V shed 6 bases and J shed 2 bases, with 17 bases lying between them. The CDR3 loop reads CASRGVGGDTYNEQFF. The DNA for the CDR3 is TGTGCCAGCAGGGGGGTTGGGGGAGACACCTACAATGAGCAGTTCTTC.

The chain links TRBV5-6 to TRBJ2-1; D gene ambiguous. Deletions cut 6 bases from V and 8 bases from J, with 15 bases between. Germline values: CDR1 SGHDT, CDR2 YYEEEE. This CDR3 is built from 13 residues. The CDR3 protein is CASIPTSRDEQFF. CDR3 DNA sequence: TGTGCCAGCATCCCGACATCACGGGATGAGCAGTTCTTC.

This rearrangement joins TRBV11-2 to TRBJ1-5, with D tentatively TRBD1 (5 bases). V was clipped by 1 base and J by 3 bases, with 7 bases between them. CDR3 length equals 14 residues. The germline gives CDR1 SGHAT, CDR2 FQNNGV. The chain's CDR3 is CASSLGQYNQPQHF. CDR3 nucleotide sequence: TGTGCCAGCAGCTTAGGACAGTACAATCAGCCCCAGCATTTT.

The chain uses TRBV20-1 and TRBJ2-7, with 11 bases identical to TRBD1. This CDR3 is 11 amino acids long. The ends lost 6 bases at V and 6 bases at J; junction bases unmatched: 1. Looked up from germline, CDR1 is DFQATT and CDR2 is SNEGSKA (reference sequence). CDR3 in DNA: TGCAGTGCCGGACAGGGGGCCGAGCAGTACTTC. Translated, it gives CSAGQGAEQYF.

The table lists this clonotype with a few counts. The gene calls are TRBV6-2 or TRBV6-3 and TRBJ1-5; D not resolved. The CDR3 contains 14 residues. In germline, CDR1 is MNHEY, CDR2 SVGEGT. Trimming took off 2 bases at V and 1 base at J, with 6 bases between the two ends. The CDR3 DNA reads as TGTGCCAGCAGTTACGAGGGAAGCAATCAGCCCCAGCATTTT. Residues: CASSYEGSNQPQHF.

Only a few counts were recorded for this clonotype. V usage is TRBV2 and J usage is TRBJ2-2; 11 nucleotides match TRBD2. CDR3 length equals 18 residues. Germline CDR1 SNHLY, CDR2 FYNNEI. J was trimmed by 1 base and V by 0 bases; bases with no gene match: 4. In DNA, the CDR3 is TGTGCCAGCAGTGAAGCGCGGGGGACTAGCGGGAACACCGGGGAGCTGTTTTTT. Its translation is CASSEARGTSGNTGELFF.